This T cell receptor (beta chain) derives from a study of control samples from healthy donors and cancer patients. The repertoire was sequenced with immunoSEQ multiplex PCR; TCRdb's copy has only in-frame clones and lacks some. The sample has approximately 88,000 clones; roughly nine tenths are singletons. The CDR3 is 16 amino acids. V dropped 1 base and J dropped 7 bases, with 19 bases sitting between them. Germline V gene data show CDR1 as MGHRA and CDR2 as YSYEKL. Sequences were obtained from blood. This sequence joins TRBV4-1 and TRBJ1-2; D is possibly TRBD1 (6 bases). The sequence came from a young woman in good health. The DNA for the CDR3 is TGCGCCAGCAGCCAAGTTGGGTCGCGGGGGCAAAGTGGCTACACCTTC. This encodes CASSQVGSRGQSGYTF.